A single sample is the source of the 32 T cell receptor beta chains below, sequenced in a study of blood T cells in healthy people across ages. A second PCR, run for about 6 to 11 cycles, used a sample-barcoded 5' primer plus a J-beta primer mix. TCRdb reprocessed the 5' RACE reads with MiXCR, giving one entry per CDR3 protein. The repertoire includes approximately 1.5 million distinct CDR3 sequences, roughly 30% of them detected once, and 10% to 12% sits in the top ten. Sequencing was performed on blood. These receptors were taken from a woman in her twenties or thirties in good health.

The chain couples TRBV10-3 to TRBJ2-1; TRBD2 agrees at 9 bases. From germline, CDR1 is ENHRY and CDR2 SYGVKD. This CDR3 contains 16 residues. After removal of 6 bases from V and 8 bases from J, the junction contained 14 bases not matched to a gene. The DNA of the CDR3 is TGTGCCATCAGGCCCTGGAGGCGGGAGGGCCAGGATGAGCAGTTCTTC. It yields the protein CAIRPWRREGQDEQFF.

This clonotype was picked up a small number of times. The chain has TRBV6-5 and TRBJ2-1; possibly TRBD1 or TRBD2 for D (6 bases each). V lost 3 bases and J lost 5, with 14 bases in between. The CDR3 runs 15 residues. Germline assignment: CDR1 MNHEY and CDR2 SVGAGI. The CDR3 spells CASSYLGGSHNEQFF. Written as DNA, the CDR3 is TGTGCCAGCAGTTATCTGGGGGGCTCGCACAATGAGCAGTTCTTC.

The rearrangement uses TRBV6-5 and TRBJ2-1, with D maybe TRBD2 (7 bases). Per the germline V gene, CDR1 is MNHEY and CDR2 is SVGAGI. The CDR3 extends over 15 amino acids. Trimming took 5 bases from V and 2 from J, leaving 13 bases between them. As DNA, the CDR3 is TGTGCCAGCAGTAAAGAGGGGGGGACCTACAATGAGCAGTTCTTC. Protein: CASSKEGGTYNEQFF.

The chain combines TRBV5-1 with TRBJ2-7; a possible D gene is TRBD2 (5 bases). Germline lookup yields CDR1 SGHRS and CDR2 YFSETQ. The CDR3 extends over 15 amino acids. Trimming stripped 4 bases from V and 3 bases from J, with 17 bases between. This CDR3 reads CASSPDGLAGYEQYF. CDR3 nucleotides: TGCGCCAGCAGCCCAGACGGACTGGCCGGCTACGAGCAGTACTTC.

This clonotype was detected many times. The chain joins TRBV5-1 to TRBJ2-1; 15 bases are a match to TRBD2. The CDR3 covers 16 residues. The J segment lost 10 bases and the V segment lost 0 bases, leaving 5 bases of the junction unmatched. Looked up from germline, CDR1 is SGHRS and CDR2 is YFSETQ. The CDR3 here is CASSLGTSGRAKEQFF. The CDR3 DNA is TGCGCCAGCAGCTTGGGGACTAGCGGGAGGGCCAAAGAGCAGTTCTTC.

This clonotype has more than one count but fewer than ten. The V call is TRBV5-1, the J call TRBJ2-3; D unclear. The CDR3 spans 14 residues. Trimming removed 0 bases from V and 2 bases from J, with 7 bases in between. Germline CDR1 reads SGHRS; CDR2 reads YFSETQ. CDR3 region: CASSLEQTTDTQYF. DNA of the CDR3: TGCGCCAGCAGCTTGGAACAGACCACAGATACGCAGTATTTT.

This clonotype was observed a few times. The V and J genes are TRBV7-2 and TRBJ1-1; D is uncertain. Germline assignment: CDR1 SGHTA and CDR2 FQGNSA. The CDR3 is 14 residues long. V was trimmed by 1 base and J by 3 bases, leaving 9 bases between them. CDR3: CASSLESSYTEAFF. The CDR3 DNA sequence: TGTGCCAGCAGCTTAGAGTCATCATACACTGAAGCTTTCTTT.

This clonotype turned up a few times. The rearrangement joins TRBV4-1 to TRBJ1-2; a weak D match, TRBD1 (5 bases). Trimming removed 1 base at V and 4 bases at J, with 13 bases between. Germline CDR1 and CDR2: MGHRA and YSYEKL. This CDR3 has 15 amino acids. CDR3: CASSQVIGVGYGYTF. DNA for the CDR3: TGCGCCAGCAGCCAAGTAATAGGGGTGGGCTATGGCTACACCTTC.

CDR3 DNA sequence: TGTGCCAGCAGTGAATACCCAGGTTCCTACGAGCAGTACTTC. This gives the protein CASSEYPGSYEQYF. The rearrangement joins TRBV6-1 to TRBJ2-7, with D uncertain. Deletions cut 2 bases from V and 1 base from J, with 9 bases between. The V gene's germline CDR1 is MNHNS and CDR2 SASEGT. CDR3 length equals 14 residues.

Comments on this clonotype: Its ends do not fully match the called genes, so a read error is possible. The chain employs TRBV3-1 and TRBJ1-2, with D hard to call. Germline V gene sequence: CDR1 LGHDT, CDR2 YNNKEL (reference sequence). The CDR3 spans 15 residues. For the CDR3, the DNA is TGTGCTAGCAGCCAAGAATGGAACATGGAGGGTGGCTACACCTTC. It codes for CASSQEWNMEGGYTF.

This clonotype came up a few times. This sequence joins TRBV4-1 and TRBJ2-5; 11 bases line up with TRBD1. This CDR3 spans 15 amino acids. Germline CDR1 MGHRA, CDR2 YSYEKL. Losses at the gene ends were 3 bases for V and 5 bases for J; bases not matched to a gene: 5. The CDR3 loop is CASSHPGQGGETQYF. The CDR3 DNA reads as TGCGCCAGCAGCCACCCGGGACAGGGGGGGGAGACCCAGTACTTC.

This clonotype was seen repeatedly, ten times or more. A read error may account for a junction end that differs from germline. The chain combines TRBV7-9 with TRBJ1-2; D not resolved. Germline-derived CDR1 and CDR2 are SEHNR and FQNEAQ (reference sequence). CDR3 length equals 15 residues. The CDR3: CASSLEASAGYGYTF. For the CDR3, the DNA is TGTGCCAGTAGCTTGGAGGCTTCCGCTGGTTATGGCTACACCTTC.

The chain combines TRBV4-1 with TRBJ2-3; D gene unclear. Between the trimmed V and J ends, which lost 0 bases and 4 bases, there was a span of 11 bases. Germline V CDR1 and CDR2: MGHRA, YSYEKL. The CDR3 totals 15 residues. Here the CDR3 DNA reads TGCGCCAGCAGCCAAGATGGATCTAGTGCAGATACGCAGTATTTT. Its translation is CASSQDGSSADTQYF.

This clonotype came up a few times. The chain employs TRBV10-3 and TRBJ2-5, with D perhaps TRBD2 (5 bases). The germline gives CDR1 ENHRY, CDR2 SYGVKD. The germline V and J ends were trimmed by 3 bases and 5 bases, with 13 bases remaining between them. The CDR3 loop spans 14 amino acids. Here the CDR3 reads CAISDGGGLETQYF. In DNA form, the CDR3 reads TGTGCCATCAGTGACGGCGGAGGCTTGGAGACCCAGTACTTC.

This chain uses TRBV6-5 with TRBJ2-1; D gene unclear. Germline V lookup: CDR1 MNHEY, CDR2 SVGAGI. The CDR3 is 15 amino acids. With 6 bases removed from V and 1 base from J, the gap between germline ends came to 13 bases. The CDR3 here is CASSRNWKSYNEQFF. Here the CDR3 DNA reads TGTGCCAGCAGCCGAAACTGGAAATCCTACAATGAGCAGTTCTTC.

V usage is TRBV20-1 and J usage is TRBJ2-3; D is perhaps TRBD2 (5 bases). V was clipped by 5 bases and J by 1 base, with 13 bases between them. The CDR3 sequence is 14 residues long. CDR1 is DFQATT, CDR2 SNEGSKA, per germline (reference sequence). For the CDR3, the DNA is TGCAGTGCTGGGCGGCGGGCGGGCACAGATACGCAGTATTTT. Protein sequence: CSAGRRAGTDTQYF.

The chain recombines TRBV20-1 with TRBJ1-2; a possible D gene is TRBD1 (5 bases). Trimming pared 0 bases from V and 2 bases from J, leaving 13 bases between. CDR1 is DFQATT, CDR2 SNEGSKA, per germline (reference sequence). The CDR3 loop spans 15 amino acids. The DNA for the CDR3 is TGCAGTGCTAGAGATGAAAGGGGCATAAACTATGGCTACACCTTC. Translating gives CSARDERGINYGYTF.

The chain uses TRBV4-1 and TRBJ2-2, with TRBD2 matching over 8 bases. Germline V lookup: CDR1 MGHRA, CDR2 YSYEKL. The V and J ends lost 3 bases and 1 base, in that order; junction bases with no gene match: 10. This CDR3 has 18 residues. The CDR3 nucleotides read TGCGCCAGCAGCCATCGTCCGATGCGGGAGGTGAACACCGGGGAGCTGTTTTTT. Its translation: CASSHRPMREVNTGELFF.

V gene TRBV9 combines with J gene TRBJ2-1; 9 nucleotides match TRBD2. Per the germline V gene, CDR1 is SGDLS and CDR2 is YYNGEE. This CDR3 has 16 residues. The J segment lost 9 bases and the V segment lost 0 bases, leaving 10 bases of the junction unmatched. CDR3 in DNA: TGTGCCAGCAGCGTAGGTTTCCTAGCGGGACTGGGTGAGCAGTTCTTC. It specifies CASSVGFLAGLGEQFF.

With respect to this clonotype: A read error may be the cause here, since a much bigger clone is one base away. CDR3 protein: CGCLSGRGYTF. Here the CDR3 DNA reads TGCGGCTGTCTCTCGGGGCGCGGCTACACCTTC. This chain connects TRBV29-1 to TRBJ1-2; D is perhaps TRBD1 (5 bases). This CDR3 spans 11 amino acids. Per germline, CDR1 SQVTM and CDR2 ANQGSEA.

This clonotype was picked up many times. CDR3 bases: TGTGCCAGCAGTTACTCCGCCGGGAGTAGTTACGAGCAGTACTTC. Translated, it gives CASSYSAGSSYEQYF. This chain joins TRBV6-5 and TRBJ2-7; D may be TRBD2 (6 bases). The germline V and J ends were trimmed by 0 bases and 4 bases, with 13 bases remaining between them. This CDR3 has 15 residues. Germline CDR1 reads MNHEY; CDR2 reads SVGAGI.

This clonotype was observed at least ten times. This chain uses TRBV7-3 with TRBJ2-7; the match to TRBD1 covers 7 bases. With V trimmed by 1 base and J by 6 bases, 9 bases remained unmatched. Germline CDR1 SGHTA, CDR2 FQGTGA. The CDR3 spans 15 residues. CDR3 DNA sequence: TGTGCCAGCAGCTTAATGGGGACAGTAAGTGGCGAGCAGTACTTC. Translation gives CASSLMGTVSGEQYF.

The chain has TRBV20-1 and TRBJ2-7; 8 bases agree with TRBD2. After removal of 6 bases from V and 1 base from J, the junction contained 2 bases not matched to a gene. CDR1 is DFQATT and CDR2 is SNEGSKA in the germline V gene (reference sequence). The CDR3 extends over 12 amino acids. This CDR3 reads CSAAGASYEQYF. The CDR3 region has the DNA TGCAGTGCAGCGGGGGCTTCCTACGAGCAGTACTTC.

Only a few counts were recorded for this clonotype. The chain employs TRBV5-4 and TRBJ2-4, with D uncertain. V was cut by 1 base and J by 1 base, with 6 bases left in between. The V gene's germline CDR1 is SGHNT and CDR2 YYREEE (reference sequence). This CDR3 has 14 amino acids. As DNA, the CDR3 is TGTGCCAGCAGCTTGATGGGGGCCAAAAACATTCAGTACTTC. Translating gives CASSLMGAKNIQYF.

This clonotype came up many times. This sequence joins TRBV20-1 and TRBJ2-5; the D gene is possibly TRBD2 (6 bases). CDR1 is DFQATT, CDR2 SNEGSKA, per germline (reference sequence). The CDR3 covers 12 residues. Trimming stripped 7 bases from V and 5 bases from J, with 14 bases between. The CDR3 region is CSVEGTGETQYF. The CDR3 DNA sequence: TGCAGTGTGGAGGGGACCGGCGAGACCCAGTACTTC.

The sample holds a few counts of this clonotype. V is TRBV12-3 or TRBV12-4 and J is TRBJ2-5; TRBD1 matches 7 bases. After removal of 6 bases from V and 3 bases from J, the junction contained 7 bases not matched to a gene. This CDR3 contains 14 residues. CDR3 amino acids: CASSDGTAKETQYF. The CDR3 bases are TGTGCCAGCAGCGACGGGACAGCGAAAGAGACCCAGTACTTC.

This clonotype appeared many times. The chain recombines TRBV29-1 with TRBJ2-4; perhaps TRBD2 as D (5 bases). The CDR3 consists of 13 residues. Germline CDR1 SQVTM, CDR2 ANQGSEA. Deletions cut 2 bases from V and 7 bases from J, with 12 bases between. The CDR3 DNA follows: TGCAGCGTTGAAATAGGGAGTTTCAACATTCAGTACTTC. This codes for CSVEIGSFNIQYF.

This clonotype was seen a handful of times. This chain connects TRBV5-1 to TRBJ2-1; TRBD2 agrees at 9 bases. Trimming at V came to 1 base and at J to 8 bases, leaving 13 bases not matched to a gene. Germline lookup yields CDR1 SGHRS and CDR2 YFSETQ. The CDR3 is 17 residues long. The DNA of the CDR3 is TGCGCCAGCAGCTTGAAGTATTCGGGCGGGGGGGCCTATGAGCAGTTCTTC. The encoded protein is CASSLKYSGGGAYEQFF.

There are a few counts of this clonotype. The junction departs from germline at one end; a sequencing error may be responsible. The J gene is TRBJ2-3, the V gene TRBV5-5; 10 bases match TRBD2. The CDR3 covers 14 residues. Germline V gene lookup returns CDR1 SGHKS and CDR2 YYEKEE (reference sequence). CDR3 in amino acids: CTSSLSGGEDTQYF. CDR3 bases: TGTACCAGCAGCTTGAGCGGGGGGGAAGATACGCAGTATTTT.

V usage is TRBV5-1 and J usage is TRBJ1-2, with D uncertain. Germline CDR1 SGHRS, CDR2 YFSETQ. Trimming left V 0 bases short and J 7 bases short, with 22 bases between. This CDR3 spans 17 amino acids. The CDR3 is CASSLEFASGRLGGYTF. The CDR3 DNA sequence: TGCGCCAGCAGCTTGGAGTTCGCTTCAGGACGTTTGGGTGGCTACACCTTC.

Many counts were recorded for this clonotype. V usage is TRBV20-1 and J usage is TRBJ2-7; weak D call: TRBD1 (6 bases). Per the germline V gene, CDR1 is DFQATT and CDR2 is SNEGSKA (reference sequence). With 5 bases removed from V and 2 bases from J, the gap between germline ends came to 16 bases. This CDR3 spans 14 amino acids. This chain's CDR3 is CSAPLGAETYEQYF. For the CDR3, the DNA is TGCAGTGCTCCCCTGGGGGCGGAAACCTACGAGCAGTACTTC.

The rearrangement joins TRBV28 to TRBJ2-7; D gene unclear. V dropped 3 bases and J dropped 5 bases, with 14 bases sitting between them. Germline V gives CDR1 MDHEN, CDR2 SYDVKM. The CDR3 covers 14 residues. The CDR3 nucleotides are TGTGCCAGCAGTTTGGTTTCGGGCCAAAACGAGCAGTACTTC. Encoded protein: CASSLVSGQNEQYF.